The present entry profiles one T cell receptor beta chain with its context. Its antigen is not known. The data were obtained in a study of cytomegalovirus exposure and HLA in healthy donors. General study points: Cytomegalovirus association was assigned to around 150 TCR beta chains. Most observed TCR sequences were rare, whereas some public TCRs were detected in many donors. The classifier reportedly diagnosed cytomegalovirus status with high specificity and sensitivity.

The donors were part of the validation cohort of roughly 130 subjects. That cohort was separate from the first cohort, which comprised 500 to 700 subjects. Profiling relied on immunoSEQ multiplex PCR, and the TCRdb table lists in-frame clones only, not all of them. The table records some 87,000 clones, approximately 96% of them present only once. This clonotype was sampled from a woman younger than 30 in good health and CMV-seronegative. Sequencing was carried out using PBMCs.

The CDR3 reads CASRPSPNLGNTEAFF. CDR3 DNA: TGTGCCAGCAGGCCTTCCCCAAACCTCGGTAACACTGAAGCTTTCTTT. The J gene is TRBJ1-1, the V gene TRBV7-9; D uncertain. Per the germline V gene, CDR1 is SEHNR and CDR2 is FQNEAQ (reference sequence). V lost 6 bases and J 2 bases, leaving 19 bases between the germline ends. The CDR3 sequence is 16 residues long.